The present TCR beta chain was sequenced within a study of spatial heterogeneity in lung cancer. Study-level information: The study consistently detected more beta-chain than alpha-chain sequences. Bulk RNA-seq from matched material yielded a T cell module score that correlated strongly with TCR transcript counts in tumor regions.

The CDR3 is 15 residues long. Germline V gives CDR1 SGHTA, CDR2 FQGNSA. V shed 4 bases, J shed 2 bases, and the junction held 7 bases outside the gene matches. Study-wide results and limits: In tumors, expanded intratumoral alpha and beta TCR counts tracked mutation counts.

MiXCR was run by TCRdb on the 5' RACE reads, yielding one entry per CDR3 protein. The data contain 5,500 to 7,000 distinct CDR3 sequences, roughly 7.8% of them singletons. Time point specified: sample taken at primary tumor resection. The cohort: some 70 early-stage, untreated non-small cell lung cancer patients. Whole RNA came from tumor, nontumor lung or frozen PBMC and was sequenced without being sorted. This clonotype was recorded many times. Antigen: not known. Because this beta chain is a stray read in a library intended to capture alpha chains, its abundance should not be given much weight. This clonotype originated in a female donor with early-stage non-small cell lung cancer. The specimen comprised lung tumor tissue, sampled at surgery. This sequence joins TRBV7-2 and TRBJ2-5; the match to TRBD2 covers 7 bases. CDR3 sequence: CASSSTAGLQETQYF. The CDR3 DNA sequence: TGTGCCAGCAGCTCAACAGCGGGGCTTCAAGAGACCCAGTACTTC.